The T cell receptor (beta chain) under discussion was sequenced for a study of cytomegalovirus exposure and HLA in healthy donors. The CDR3 is 14 amino acids. The V and J ends lost 6 bases and 4 bases, in that order; junction bases with no gene match: 4. Germline V CDR1 and CDR2: MNHEY, SVGAGI. Only one count was recorded for this clone. The method was immunoSEQ multiplex PCR; TCRdb's version includes in-frame clones alone and lacks a portion of them. The sample has more than 45,000 clones; about 94% are singletons. The rearrangement uses TRBV6-5 and TRBJ2-2, with 8 positions matching TRBD2. The sequenced sample was PBMCs. This clonotype originated in a man aged 18 to 30 in good health and CMV-seronegative. In DNA form, the CDR3 reads TGTGCCAGCAGACCGAGCGGGAGCACCGGGGAGCTGTTTTTT. Translation gives CASRPSGSTGELFF.